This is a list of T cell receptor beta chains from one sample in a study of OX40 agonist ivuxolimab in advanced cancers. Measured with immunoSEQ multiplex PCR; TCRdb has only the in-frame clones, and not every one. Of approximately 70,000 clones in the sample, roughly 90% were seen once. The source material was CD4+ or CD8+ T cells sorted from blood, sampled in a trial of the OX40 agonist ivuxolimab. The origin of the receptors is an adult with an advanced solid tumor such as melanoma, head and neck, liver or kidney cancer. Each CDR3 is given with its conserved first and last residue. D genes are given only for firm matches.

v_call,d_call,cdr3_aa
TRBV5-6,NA,CASSLGRVGEQYF
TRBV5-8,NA,CASSLDRGTEAFF
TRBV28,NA,CASIASGLLYEQYF
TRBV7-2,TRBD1,CASSLTGRTEAFF
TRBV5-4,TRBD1,CASSSGQGVLSPLHF
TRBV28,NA,CASSFTSSGNTIYF
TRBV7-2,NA,CASSLEAGSHGNTIYF
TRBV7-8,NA,CASSADRQYGNTIYF
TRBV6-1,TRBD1,CASRPDRGPANEQFF
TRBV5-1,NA,CASSLGRIYNEQFF
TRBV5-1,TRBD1,CASSSGQPNTGELFF
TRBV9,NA,CASSAKETQYF
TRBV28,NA,CASSLNRVLAEAFF
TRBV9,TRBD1,CASSVAGQGVFNEQFF
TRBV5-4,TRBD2,CASSLDGTSADTQYF
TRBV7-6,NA,CASSLGLGETQYF
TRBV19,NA,CASSMASGPQATQYF
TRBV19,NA,CASSSNRVNTEAFF
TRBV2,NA,CASGPTGLVDNSPLHF
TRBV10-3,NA,CAIGEDGGDEKLFF
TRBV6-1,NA,CASSDRGGNGYTF
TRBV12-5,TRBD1,CASGQGEHQPQHF
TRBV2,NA,CASSPQPSLGYTF
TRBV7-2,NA,CASSNNEQFF
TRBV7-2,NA,CASNLLGGGTEAFF
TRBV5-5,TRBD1,CASSLRTQGSNQPQHF
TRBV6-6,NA,CASGDKQMYQETQYF
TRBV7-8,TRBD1,CASSLGTGVGQPQHF
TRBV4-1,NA,CASSYRDPGSPLHF
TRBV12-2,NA,CASRLGTSGVNTGELFF
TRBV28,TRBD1,CASSSMTGGGEKLFF
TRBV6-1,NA,CASSEPAWTSYNSPLHF
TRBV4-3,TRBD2,CASSQSRGGWNTGELFF
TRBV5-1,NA,CASSLGRENTEAFF
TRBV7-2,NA,CASSLLISHGADTQYF
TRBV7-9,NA,CASSLETDTQYF
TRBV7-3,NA,CASSFGANTGELFF
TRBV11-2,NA,CASSLDPGSGLFF
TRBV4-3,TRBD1,CASSQGTGVNSPLHF
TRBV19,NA,CASSRASSYNSPLHF
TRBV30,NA,CAWQSLGGWTGELFF
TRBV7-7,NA,CASSLNAQFGSGELFF
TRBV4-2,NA,CASSQEGPASSYNEQFF
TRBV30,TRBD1,CAWSVRSAGQGAYEQYF
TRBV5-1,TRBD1,CASSALGQHTEAFF
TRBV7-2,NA,CASSPGPGYGNTGELFF
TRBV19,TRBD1,CASTNRDSQETQYF
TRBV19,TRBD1,CASSNRGLDTEAFF
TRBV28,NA,CASTPGAPLGGYTF
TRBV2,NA,CASIVSIGEKLFF
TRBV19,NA,CASRQGNTGELFF
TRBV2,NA,CASSEQGGYGYTF
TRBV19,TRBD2,CASSILAGGTGELFF
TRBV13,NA,CASSYLRDFNYEQYF
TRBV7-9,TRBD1,CASSSGQGLSTDTQYF
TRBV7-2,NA,CASSSNGGQSGNTIYF
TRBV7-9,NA,CASSQRTIAVTDTQYF
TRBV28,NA,CASSLPQRTEAFF
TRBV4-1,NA,CASSPDRSYNEQFF
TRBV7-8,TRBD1,CASNRGRTGNTEAFF